This is a list of T cell receptor beta chains from one sample in a study of beta chain features in type 1 diabetes. TCRdb's copy holds only in-frame clones and misses some; the assay was immunoSEQ multiplex PCR. The sample lists some 150,000 clones; about 13% were seen once. Input material: central memory CD4+ T cells from blood. Every receptor here comes from a man aged 18 to 30 with type 1 diabetes. Each CDR3 is given with its conserved first and last residue. D genes are given only for firm matches. Rows may omit the clone size; those that give it use once, few, many or a size class.

J: TRBJ1-2
D: .
V: TRBV7-2
size: .
DNA: TGTGCCAGCAGTGCCTGGGTGGGAGCCAACTATGGCTACACCTTC
CDR3: CASSAWVGANYGYTF

J: TRBJ1-5
D: .
V: TRBV6-5
size: few
DNA: TGTGCCAGCAGTTGGGGACCCGATCAGCCCCAGCATTTT
CDR3: CASSWGPDQPQHF

J: TRBJ1-2
D: TRBD1
V: TRBV6-5
size: few
DNA: TGTGCCAGCAGTTACGACTCCCACGGGACAGGTTATGGCTACACCTTC
CDR3: CASSYDSHGTGYGYTF

J: TRBJ1-4
D: TRBD1
V: TRBV5-1
size: .
DNA: TGCGCCAGCAGCTTACAGGGGGTAACTAATGAAAAACTGTTTTTT
CDR3: CASSLQGVTNEKLFF

J: TRBJ1-2
D: .
V: TRBV10-3
size: few
DNA: TGTGCCATCAGTGAGAAGGGCCGGGACTATGGCTACACCTTC
CDR3: CAISEKGRDYGYTF

J: TRBJ1-4
D: .
V: TRBV7-3
size: few
DNA: TGTGCCAGCAGCTTAGCTCGGCAGCTGGCCGGAAAACTGTTTTTT
CDR3: CASSLARQLAGKLFF

J: TRBJ2-1
D: .
V: TRBV6-6
size: many
DNA: TGTGCCAGCAGTGTATTGGCTCCTTCCAATGAGCAGTTCTTC
CDR3: CASSVLAPSNEQFF

J: TRBJ2-5
D: .
V: TRBV6-6
size: few
DNA: TGTGCCAGCAGCACCGGGGCCCCTGGGGAGACCCAGTACTTC
CDR3: CASSTGAPGETQYF

J: TRBJ2-5
D: .
V: TRBV5-1
size: .
DNA: TGCGCCAGCAGCTTGGAAAAAGGACGCCAGGAGACCCAGTACTTC
CDR3: CASSLEKGRQETQYF

J: TRBJ2-7
D: .
V: TRBV7-9
size: .
DNA: TGTGCCAGCAGCCCAAATGAGGGTCCCCACGAGCAGTACTTC
CDR3: CASSPNEGPHEQYF

J: TRBJ2-5
D: TRBD2
V: TRBV30
size: .
DNA: TGTGCCTGGAGTGTACAGAGCGGGGGGGCCCAAGAGACCCAGTACTTC
CDR3: CAWSVQSGGAQETQYF

J: TRBJ2-7
D: .
V: TRBV7-8
size: .
DNA: TGTGCCAGCAGCCTCGTGGTCGGCGAGCAGTACTTC
CDR3: CASSLVVGEQYF

J: TRBJ2-1
D: .
V: TRBV4-1
size: few
DNA: TGCGCCAGCAGCCAAGATCTGCAGGCGGGTCCCAGCTCCTACAATGAGCAGTTCTTC
CDR3: CASSQDLQAGPSSYNEQFF

J: TRBJ2-7
D: .
V: TRBV6-5
size: .
DNA: TGTGCCAGCAGTTACTCGAAAGGGTACGAGCAGTACTTC
CDR3: CASSYSKGYEQYF

J: TRBJ2-3
D: .
V: TRBV30
size: .
DNA: TGTGCCTGGGGGGGGCTTACAGATACGCAGTATTTT
CDR3: CAWGGLTDTQYF

J: TRBJ2-2
D: .
V: TRBV21-1
size: few
DNA: TGTGCCAGCAGACTTGGGGGACCGGCGCCCACCGGGGAGCTGTTTTTT
CDR3: CASRLGGPAPTGELFF

J: TRBJ1-4
D: TRBD1
V: TRBV15
size: few
DNA: TGTGCCACCAGACAGGGGGGTGAAAAACTGTTTTTT
CDR3: CATRQGGEKLFF

J: TRBJ1-5
D: .
V: TRBV29-1
size: few
DNA: TGCAGCGTTCGGGACAACCTCAATCAGCCCCAGCATTTT
CDR3: CSVRDNLNQPQHF

J: TRBJ2-2
D: .
V: TRBV2
size: .
DNA: TGTGCCAGCAACTCAGGGGTGGGCACCGGGGAGCTGTTTTTT
CDR3: CASNSGVGTGELFF

J: TRBJ2-7
D: .
V: TRBV4-1
size: .
DNA: TGCGCCAGCAGCCAAGAAGACGGGATCCTTGGGGACGAGCAGTACTTC
CDR3: CASSQEDGILGDEQYF

J: TRBJ2-5
D: .
V: TRBV6-6
size: .
DNA: TGTGCCAGCAGCGCGGGACCTAAAGGGACCCAGTACTTC
CDR3: CASSAGPKGTQYF

J: TRBJ1-1
D: .
V: TRBV9
size: few
DNA: TGTGCCAGCAGCACCCGCTTGAACACTGAAGCTTTCTTT
CDR3: CASSTRLNTEAFF

J: TRBJ2-7
D: TRBD1
V: TRBV25-1
size: many
DNA: TGTGCCAGCAGCAACGGGTGGGGGACAGGGGAAGACGAGCAGTACTTC
CDR3: CASSNGWGTGEDEQYF

J: TRBJ2-5
D: TRBD2
V: TRBV7-7
size: .
DNA: TGTGCCAGCAGCTTGATCGACCGGGGGGTAGAGACCCAGTACTTC
CDR3: CASSLIDRGVETQYF

J: TRBJ2-5
D: .
V: TRBV18
size: .
DNA: TGTGCCAGCTCACCGGGGGGAACGCAAGAGACCCAGTACTTC
CDR3: CASSPGGTQETQYF

J: TRBJ1-6
D: .
V: TRBV27
size: .
DNA: TGTGCCAGCAGTCGGGACATCCAGCTTCGGTCACCCCTCCACTTT
CDR3: CASSRDIQLRSPLHF

J: TRBJ1-2
D: TRBD1
V: TRBV5-5
size: .
DNA: TGTGCCAGCACGACAGGGGGCGGCTATGGCTACACCTTC
CDR3: CASTTGGGYGYTF

J: TRBJ2-7
D: .
V: TRBV7-9
size: few
DNA: TGTGCCAGCAGTTCACAGCTATACGAGCAGTACTTC
CDR3: CASSSQLYEQYF

J: TRBJ1-1
D: .
V: TRBV5-1
size: .
DNA: TGCGCCAGCAGCTACTCCCGGGTGGGGAATCGGAACACTGAAGCTTTCTTT
CDR3: CASSYSRVGNRNTEAFF

J: TRBJ2-7
D: .
V: TRBV6-5
size: many
DNA: TGTGCCAGCAGTCCGGGACAAGCGTCCTACGAGCAGTACTTC
CDR3: CASSPGQASYEQYF

J: TRBJ1-6
D: .
V: TRBV19
size: .
DNA: TGTGCCAGTAGCGACTCCGATACTACCTTCAATTCACCCCTCCACTTT
CDR3: CASSDSDTTFNSPLHF

J: TRBJ1-1
D: .
V: TRBV29-1
size: few
DNA: TGCAGCGTTAAGGACAGTCTGGAAGCTTTCTTT
CDR3: CSVKDSLEAFF

J: TRBJ2-1
D: TRBD1
V: TRBV5-1
size: .
DNA: TGCGCCAGCAGCTCGACAGGGGCAATGGGTGAGCAGTTCTTC
CDR3: CASSSTGAMGEQFF

J: TRBJ2-4
D: .
V: TRBV15
size: .
DNA: TGTGCCACCAGCAGAGAAGGGGGGCTAGCCAAAAACATTCAGTACTTC
CDR3: CATSREGGLAKNIQYF